This TCR beta chain was observed in a study of T cell changes during pregnancy in multiple sclerosis. The repertoire was sequenced with immunoSEQ multiplex PCR; TCRdb's copy has only in-frame clones and lacks some. The data contain some 41,000 clones, approximately 90% of them singletons. Specimen: PBMCs (not recorded whether the cells were cultured). This receptor was taken from a female donor with multiple sclerosis, enrolled in a pregnancy study.

Here the CDR3 reads CASSQDLRYYEQYF. Here the CDR3 DNA reads TGCGCCAGCAGCCAAGATTTGCGGTACTACGAGCAGTACTTC. This chain links TRBV4-1 with TRBJ2-7; no definite D call. V was shortened by 0 bases and J by 3 bases, with 9 bases between the two germline ends. The CDR3 has 14 amino acids. The V gene's germline CDR1 is MGHRA and CDR2 YSYEKL.